These 11 T cell receptor beta chains were all obtained from the same sample, sequenced in a study of long-term antiretroviral therapy in people with HIV. Assay version v3.0 of immunoSEQ was used, and it was run at survey level. Profiled with immunoSEQ multiplex PCR; TCRdb holds only in-frame clones, not every one. In the table there are about 24,000 clones, about 80% of which are singletons. Material: unsorted PBMCs, obtained 4.4 years after starting antiretroviral therapy. These receptors were taken from a young man with HIV.

This chain joins TRBV13 and TRBJ2-1; 11 bases line up with TRBD1. J lost 7 bases, V lost 5 bases, and 16 bases had no gene match. Germline values: CDR1 PRHDT, CDR2 FYEKMQ (reference sequence). This CDR3 is built from 18 residues. The CDR3 reads CASSPPESGTGGINEQFF. The CDR3 DNA sequence: TGTGCCAGCAGCCCTCCAGAGTCCGGGACAGGGGGAATAAATGAGCAGTTCTTC.

The chain employs TRBV29-1 and TRBJ2-1, with 7 positions matching TRBD2. The trim removed 3 bases at V and 0 bases at J, leaving 8 bases unmatched. Per the germline V gene, CDR1 is SQVTM and CDR2 is ANQGSEA. The CDR3 runs 16 residues. The CDR3 sequence: CSVDHLLAVSYNEQFF. Written as DNA, the CDR3 is TGCAGCGTTGACCATCTTCTAGCGGTCTCCTACAATGAGCAGTTCTTC.

J is TRBJ1-1 and V is TRBV27; unclear D gene. Germline loops: CDR1 MNHEY, CDR2 SMNVEV (reference sequence). This CDR3 spans 21 amino acids. The V gene lost 0 bases and the J gene lost 0 bases, with 26 bases spanning the gap. This CDR3 is CASSLSRIRRAEHNMNTEAFF. The CDR3 DNA reads TGTGCCAGCAGTTTATCGCGGATACGGAGGGCAGAGCATAACATGAACACTGAAGCTTTCTTT.

The chain uses TRBV5-1 and TRBJ2-2; 10 bases agree with TRBD1. V gave up 4 bases and J gave up 4 bases; unmatched junction bases: 7. The CDR3 sequence is 16 residues long. Germline V CDR1 and CDR2: SGHRS, YFSETQ. This chain's CDR3 is CASSPTGGSGTGELFF. CDR3 sequence (DNA): TGCGCCAGCAGCCCGACAGGGGGCAGTGGCACCGGGGAGCTGTTTTTT.

This clone was seen a handful of times. The junction differs from germline at one of its ends, possibly a read error. V usage is TRBV11-1 and J usage is TRBJ2-7; 7 bases fit TRBD1. Germline loops: CDR1 SGHAT, CDR2 FQDESV (reference sequence). The CDR3 sequence is 13 residues long. CDR3 amino acids: CASTLGGFYEQYF. CDR3 nucleotides: TGTGCCAGCACCTTAGGGGGCTTCTACGAGCAGTACTTC.

This clone occurred once. The rearrangement joins TRBV7-8 to TRBJ2-1; maybe TRBD2 (6 bases). Trimming left V 6 bases short and J 0 bases short, with 9 bases between. Germline CDR1 SGHVS, CDR2 FQNEAQ. The length of the CDR3 is 14 residues. CDR3 protein: CASRDGSSYNEQFF. For the CDR3, the DNA is TGTGCCAGCAGGGACGGGAGCTCCTACAATGAGCAGTTCTTC.

The rearrangement links TRBV5-1 to TRBJ2-2, with D tentatively TRBD1 (6 bases). This CDR3 has 15 amino acids. Germline V gene sequence: CDR1 SGHRS, CDR2 YFSETQ. Trimming removed 0 bases at V and 8 bases at J, with 14 bases between. This CDR3 reads CASSLDRVTLGELFF. The CDR3 bases are TGCGCCAGCAGCTTGGACAGGGTGACCTTAGGGGAGCTGTTTTTT.

The chain uses TRBV9 and TRBJ1-5; D ambiguous. Per germline, CDR1 SGDLS and CDR2 YYNGEE. V was shortened by 2 bases and J by 4 bases, with 7 bases between the two germline ends. The CDR3 spans 13 residues. The CDR3 nucleotides are TGTGCCAGCAGCGTGGGCATTAATCAGCCCCAGCATTTT. It encodes CASSVGINQPQHF. Complete variable domain (other parts from reference TRBV9 and TRBJ1-5): DSGVTQTPKHLITATGQRVTLRCSPRSGDLSVYWYQQSLDQGLQFLIQYYNGEERAKGNILERFSAQQFPDLHSELNLSSLELGDSALYFCASSVGINQPQHFGDGTRLSIL.

V is TRBV5-4 and J is TRBJ2-4; the match to TRBD1 covers 7 bases. This CDR3 is built from 11 residues. Germline lookup yields CDR1 SGHNT and CDR2 YYREEE (reference sequence). Losses at the gene ends were 4 bases for V and 14 bases for J; bases not matched to a gene: 6. The CDR3 DNA reads as TGTGCCAGCAGCGGGGGACAGAGGGAGTACTTC. It translates to CASSGGQREYF. Together with reference TRBV5-4 and TRBJ2-4, the CDR3 gives the full variable domain: ETGVTQSPTHLIKTRGQQVTLRCSSQSGHNTVSWYQQALGQGPQFIFQYYREEENGRGNFPPRFSGLQFPNYSSELNVNALELDDSALYLCASSGGQREYFGAGTRLSVL.

The V and J genes are TRBV28 and TRBJ2-7; no reliable D call. The germline V gene has CDR1 MDHEN and CDR2 SYDVKM. V lost 8 bases, J lost 3 bases, and 11 bases lay in between. This CDR3 comprises 12 residues. This CDR3 reads CASAAVGYEQYF. As DNA, the CDR3 is TGTGCCAGCGCGGCAGTAGGCTACGAGCAGTACTTC.

The chain is built from TRBV28 and TRBJ1-1; TRBD1 matches at 8 bases. V trimming: 4 bases; J trimming: 8 bases; junction bases outside the gene matches: 15. The germline CDR1 and CDR2 sequences are MDHEN and SYDVKM. The CDR3 is 16 residues long. The CDR3 loop is CASSYSPKAGGAEAFF. The CDR3 bases are TGTGCCAGCAGTTATTCTCCTAAAGCAGGGGGCGCGGAAGCTTTCTTT.